This T cell receptor beta chain was found in a study of cytomegalovirus exposure and HLA in healthy donors. Study-wide results and limits: Approximately 160 TCR beta chains were listed as cytomegalovirus-associated. In presence/absence analyses, roughly uniform sequencing depth across donors was assumed. In vitro confirmation showed a few CMV-associated chains to be CMV antigen specific.

The CDR3 spans 15 residues. With 0 bases clipped from V and 3 bases from J, the junction kept 3 bases outside the gene matches. Germline V lookup: CDR1 MNHNY, CDR2 SVGAGI (reference sequence). Amplification used 60 Vbeta primers and 13 Jbeta primers. Assay used: immunoSEQ multiplex PCR; TCRdb lists only in-frame clones, some missing. The data contain some 150,000 clones, around 86% of them singletons. This clone showed up just once. The antigen is unknown. This chain links TRBV6-6 with TRBJ2-7; TRBD1 matches at 9 bases. Sequencing input: PBMCs. The receptor was derived from a female donor in good health and CMV-seronegative. The CDR3 region has the DNA TGTGCCAGCAGTTACTCTGAGACAGGGGGCTACGAGCAGTACTTC. This translates into CASSYSETGGYEQYF.